This section outlines one TCR beta chain sequence together with its context. CDR1 and CDR2 from the germline V gene are MNHEY and SVGAGI. This CDR3 has 15 residues. Trimming removed 0 bases at V and 7 bases at J, with 12 bases between. This record belongs to a study of response to subunit inactivated influenza vaccine. TCRdb re-analysed the RT-PCR reads in MiXCR, keeping a single row per CDR3 protein. This sample has about 540,000 distinct CDR3 sequences, with less than 25% found just once. These data are also associated with another study on T cells expressing NK-cell markers. That work states: Beta-chain TCR cDNA was generated via 5'RACE template switching with UMIs. HCMV specificity was not established for the expanded NKG2C+ T cell clones.

This receptor was identified in a man aged 45-65 years who received an inactivated influenza vaccine. The specimen was CD4+ T cells sorted from PBMCs, collected approximately 12 days after vaccination. V usage is TRBV6-5 and J usage is TRBJ1-4, with D unresolved. CDR3 residues: CASSYSGGLGEKLFF. The CDR3 coding sequence is TGTGCCAGCAGTTACTCTGGAGGTCTCGGTGAAAAACTGTTTTTT.